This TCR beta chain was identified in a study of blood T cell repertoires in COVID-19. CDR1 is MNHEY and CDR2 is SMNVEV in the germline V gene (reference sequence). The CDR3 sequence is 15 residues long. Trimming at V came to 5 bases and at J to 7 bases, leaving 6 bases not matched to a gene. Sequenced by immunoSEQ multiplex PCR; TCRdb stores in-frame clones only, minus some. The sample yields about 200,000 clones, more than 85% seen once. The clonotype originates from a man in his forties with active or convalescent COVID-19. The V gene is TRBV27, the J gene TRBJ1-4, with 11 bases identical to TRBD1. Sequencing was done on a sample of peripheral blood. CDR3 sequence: CASSTLGTGGEKLFF. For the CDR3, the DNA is TGTGCCAGCAGTACTCTAGGGACAGGGGGTGAAAAACTGTTTTTT. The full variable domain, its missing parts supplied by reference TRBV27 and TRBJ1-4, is EAQVTQNPRYLITVTGKKLTVTCSQNMNHEYMSWYRQDPGLGLRQIYYSMNVEVTDKGDVPEGYKVSRKEKRNFPLILESPSPNQTSLYFCASSTLGTGGEKLFFGSGTQLSVL.